A single sample is the source of the 25 T cell receptor beta chains below, sequenced in a study of blood T cell repertoires in COVID-19. Measured with immunoSEQ multiplex PCR; TCRdb has only the in-frame clones, and not every one. The profile covers 55,000 to 75,000 clones, with around 87% appearing a single time and 3.5% to 5% taken by the ten largest. The specimen sequenced was peripheral blood. The receptors here all came from a human donor in a cohort sampled during active COVID-19.

The chain couples TRBV19 to TRBJ2-7; D remains ambiguous. There are 13 residues in the CDR3. Germline values: CDR1 LNHDA, CDR2 SQIVND (reference sequence). The V end lost 1 base, the J end lost 2 bases, and 6 bases lay between the germline ends. CDR3: CASSIATPYEQYF. In DNA form, the CDR3 reads TGTGCCAGTAGTATAGCGACTCCCTACGAGCAGTACTTC.

On this clone itself: Because it lacks the conserved phenylalanine or tryptophan at the end, this CDR3 is likely a read error. Because the CDR3's place on the DNA is in doubt, the DNA is left out and the CDR3 is given as listed by TCRdb. The genes are TRBV30 and TRBJ2-7; the table's D call, TRBD1, has no DNA check behind it. Germline loops: CDR1 GTSNPN, CDR2 SVGIG (reference sequence). The CDR3 region is 8 residues in length, termini included. The CDR3 loop is CAWSVPGL.

This clone was counted a single time. The chain combines TRBV20-1 with TRBJ2-1; D perhaps matches TRBD2 (5 bases). CDR1 is DFQATT, CDR2 SNEGSKA, per germline (reference sequence). Trimming cost V 4 bases and J 15 bases, with 13 bases left between them. This CDR3 region has 10 residues. The CDR3 coding sequence is TGCAGTGCTACTACGGGGTTAATGTTCTTC. Translating gives CSATTGLMFF.

CDR3 nucleotides: TGTGCCAGCAGTTTATGGGCAGGGGCTGACACTGAAGCTTTCTTT. Its translation is CASSLWAGADTEAFF. This chain joins TRBV28 and TRBJ1-1; D is possibly TRBD1 (6 bases). CDR1 is MDHEN, CDR2 SYDVKM, per germline. The CDR3 consists of 15 residues. Trimming took off 0 bases at V and 3 bases at J, with 11 bases between the two ends.

V usage is TRBV6-5 and J usage is TRBJ2-2; D possibly corresponds to TRBD1 (5 bases). CDR3 length: 14 amino acids. V was shortened by 7 bases and J by 0 bases, with 9 bases between the two germline ends. Per the germline V gene, CDR1 is MNHEY and CDR2 is SVGAGI. This chain's CDR3 is CASTREPNTGELFF. The DNA of the CDR3 is TGTGCCAGCACCAGGGAACCGAACACCGGGGAGCTGTTTTTT.

The chain combines TRBV14 with TRBJ2-1; 8 bases match TRBD2. There are 17 residues in the CDR3. With 1 base clipped from V and 2 bases from J, the junction kept 7 bases outside the gene matches. Germline V lookup: CDR1 SGHDN, CDR2 FVKESK. The CDR3 protein is CASSQAGGYAAYNEQFF. CDR3 in DNA: TGTGCCAGCAGCCAAGCGGGGGGGTACGCTGCCTACAATGAGCAGTTCTTC.

The chain recombines TRBV5-1 with TRBJ2-2, with D tentatively TRBD2 (6 bases). V shed 4 bases and J shed 4 bases, with 14 bases lying between them. This CDR3 has 15 residues. Germline lookup yields CDR1 SGHRS and CDR2 YFSETQ. The CDR3 region has the DNA TGCGCCAGCAGCCGTATGGAGGGTAGCACCGGGGAGCTGTTTTTT. The encoded protein is CASSRMEGSTGELFF.

This chain links TRBV5-4 with TRBJ1-2; 10 bases are shared with TRBD1. The CDR3 is 15 amino acids. V lost 3 bases and J lost 4; bases outside the gene matches: 6. Germline-derived CDR1 and CDR2 are SGHNT and YYREEE (reference sequence). Here the CDR3 DNA reads TGTGCCAGCAGCTCGAAGGACAGGGGGACCTATGGCTACACCTTC. This translates into CASSSKDRGTYGYTF.

The chain recombines TRBV19 with TRBJ1-1; D call uncertain. This CDR3 comprises 13 residues. Germline values: CDR1 LNHDA, CDR2 SQIVND (reference sequence). V was cut by 7 bases and J by 0 bases, with 9 bases left in between. CDR3 sequence (DNA): TGTGCCAGTACCGGCCGGGTGAACACTGAAGCTTTCTTT. Translation: CASTGRVNTEAFF.

The chain joins TRBV27 to TRBJ2-1; 7 positions match TRBD2. Germline-derived CDR1 and CDR2 are MNHEY and SMNVEV (reference sequence). Trimming at V came to 3 bases and at J to 4 bases, leaving 12 bases not matched to a gene. CDR3 length equals 17 residues. CDR3 sequence reads: CASSFRAGTTSYNEQFF. The CDR3 DNA follows: TGTGCCAGCAGTTTTCGAGCCGGGACTACCTCTTACAATGAGCAGTTCTTC.

For the CDR3, the DNA is TGTGCCACCAGTGATGGACAGGGGCTGAACACTGAAGCTTTCTTT. Encoded protein: CATSDGQGLNTEAFF. This chain connects TRBV24-1 to TRBJ1-1, with TRBD1 identical over 9 bases. The CDR3 is 15 amino acids. Germline V gene sequence: CDR1 KGHDR, CDR2 SFDVKD. V lost 3 bases to trimming and J lost 0 bases; unmatched junction nucleotides: 1.

The chain uses TRBV6-2 or TRBV6-3 and TRBJ2-4; D unresolved. The CDR3 extends over 13 amino acids. Deletions cut 0 bases from V and 6 bases from J, with 6 bases between. Germline-derived CDR1 and CDR2 are MNHEY and SVGEGT. The chain's CDR3 is CASSYSDRNIQYF. CDR3 in DNA: TGTGCCAGCAGTTACTCTGATAGAAACATTCAGTACTTC.

This sequence joins TRBV5-4 and TRBJ2-3; D remains unclear. The CDR3 has 12 amino acids. The germline V and J ends were trimmed by 4 bases and 2 bases, with 5 bases remaining between them. Germline V gives CDR1 SGHNT, CDR2 YYREEE (reference sequence). Here the CDR3 DNA reads TGTGCCAGCAGCATAGACACAGATACGCAGTATTTT. Translating it yields CASSIDTDTQYF.

This chain joins TRBV9 and TRBJ1-1; D gene uncertain. The CDR3 contains 12 residues. V was pared by 3 bases and J by 8 bases, with 11 bases between. Germline values: CDR1 SGDLS, CDR2 YYNGEE. The DNA of the CDR3 is TGTGCCAGCAGCGGGTCGACAAGGGAAGCTTTCTTT. This codes for CASSGSTREAFF.

V usage is TRBV27 and J usage is TRBJ1-2, with D hard to call. There are 13 residues in the CDR3. Germline values: CDR1 MNHEY, CDR2 SMNVEV (reference sequence). With 2 bases removed from V and 4 bases from J, the gap between germline ends came to 8 bases. CDR3 in DNA: TGTGCCAGCAGTTTAAACTCCCTCTATGGCTACACCTTC. Its translation: CASSLNSLYGYTF.

The chain uses TRBV7-2 and TRBJ1-6, with D possibly matching TRBD1 (5 bases). Germline loops: CDR1 SGHTA, CDR2 FQGNSA. V lost 4 bases and J lost 10, with 17 bases in between. This CDR3 has 15 residues. CDR3 amino acids: CASSSLPRVNSPLHF. For the CDR3, the DNA is TGTGCCAGCAGCTCCCTTCCCAGGGTAAACTCACCCCTCCACTTT.

V is TRBV7-9 and J is TRBJ1-2; 8 bases match TRBD1. Losses at the gene ends were 2 bases for V and 4 bases for J; bases not matched to a gene: 9. The CDR3 spans 16 residues. Germline V gives CDR1 SEHNR, CDR2 FQNEAQ (reference sequence). In nucleotides, the CDR3 is TGTGCCAGCAGCTTATTCGTGGGGCAGGGGGCCTATGGCTACACCTTC. It codes for CASSLFVGQGAYGYTF.

This clone came up once. The chain joins TRBV29-1 to TRBJ1-2; 7 bases fit TRBD1. CDR1 is SQVTM and CDR2 is ANQGSEA in the germline V gene. The V gene end was trimmed by 2 bases and the J gene end by 8 bases; junction bases not matched to a gene: 5. The CDR3 loop spans 12 amino acids. The CDR3 here is CSVENGGQGYTF. The CDR3 DNA is TGCAGCGTTGAAAACGGGGGACAGGGCTACACCTTC.

This sequence joins TRBV24-1 and TRBJ1-2, with D unresolved. CDR1 KGHDR and CDR2 SFDVKD come from the germline V gene. The CDR3 consists of 13 residues. The V gene lost 4 bases and the J gene lost 7 bases, with 12 bases spanning the gap. CDR3 region: CATSDYSSIGYTF. CDR3 bases: TGTGCCACCAGTGACTACAGTTCTATTGGCTACACCTTC.

The rearrangement uses TRBV27 and TRBJ2-2; the D gene is possibly TRBD2 (5 bases). CDR1 MNHEY and CDR2 SMNVEV come from the germline V gene (reference sequence). V was cut by 4 bases and J by 6 bases, with 6 bases left in between. The CDR3 is 12 amino acids. CDR3 protein: CASSWRPGELFF. The CDR3 bases are TGTGCCAGCAGTTGGAGGCCCGGGGAGCTGTTTTTT.

The rearrangement uses TRBV19 and TRBJ1-5, with D maybe TRBD1 (5 bases). The germline V gene has CDR1 LNHDA and CDR2 SQIVND (reference sequence). V lost 7 bases and J lost 4, with 11 bases in between. The CDR3 contains 13 residues. CDR3 protein: CASTFGGNQPQHF. CDR3 bases: TGTGCCAGTACCTTTGGGGGGAATCAGCCCCAGCATTTT.

The CDR3 nucleotides are TGTGCCAGCAGCTTAGAGGCCGGGACAACCTACGAGCAGTACTTC. Translation: CASSLEAGTTYEQYF. This chain joins TRBV11-2 and TRBJ2-7; D might be TRBD1 (6 bases). The CDR3 sequence is 15 residues long. Trimming pared 0 bases from V and 2 bases from J, leaving 11 bases between. CDR1 and CDR2 from the germline V gene are SGHAT and FQNNGV.

This clone was found once. The chain has TRBV6-2 or TRBV6-3 and TRBJ1-5; D is undetermined. The germline CDR1 and CDR2 sequences are MNHEY and SVGEGT. With 0 bases removed from V and 7 bases from J, the gap between germline ends came to 4 bases. This CDR3 spans 12 amino acids. The CDR3 DNA reads as TGTGCCAGCAGTTACTCAGAGCAGCCCCAGCATTTT. Protein: CASSYSEQPQHF.

The V and J genes are TRBV7-2 and TRBJ2-3, with TRBD2 as a possible D gene (5 bases). Trimming removed 5 bases at V and 4 bases at J, with 10 bases between. Germline-derived CDR1 and CDR2 are SGHTA and FQGNSA. This CDR3 has 13 residues. This CDR3 reads CASSVTSPDTQYF. The CDR3 DNA reads TGTGCCAGCAGCGTAACTAGTCCAGATACGCAGTATTTT. The full variable domain, in which reference TRBV7-2 and TRBJ2-3 provide the parts outside the CDR3, is GAGVSQSPSNKVTEKGKDVELRCDPISGHTALYWYRQSLGQGLEFLIYFQGNSAPDKSGLPSDRFSAERTGGSVSTLTIQRTQQEDSAVYLCASSVTSPDTQYFGPGTRLTVL.

The chain recombines TRBV5-6 with TRBJ1-5; 7 nucleotides match TRBD1. V was pared by 2 bases and J by 5 bases, with 19 bases of the junction left unmatched. Germline V gene sequence: CDR1 SGHDT, CDR2 YYEEEE. The CDR3 totals 19 residues. The CDR3 is CASSFPVFEGALLYQPQHF. The CDR3 DNA reads as TGTGCCAGCAGCTTCCCGGTGTTTGAGGGGGCGCTGCTATATCAGCCCCAGCATTTT.